The 28 T cell receptor beta chains below all came from one sample that was sequenced in a study of tumor-infiltrating lymphocytes in primary liver carcinoma. A constant-region primer primed TCR beta cDNA synthesis from about 550 ng of total RNA. Three nested multiplex PCR rounds of slightly modified ARM-PCR generated TCR beta libraries. Rounds one and two of PCR, each of around 11 cycles, were primed with TRBV1-TRBV30 forward primers and a C-beta reverse primer. Using its own MiXCR run on the multiplex PCR reads, TCRdb lists one record per CDR3 protein. Found here are 100,000 or so distinct CDR3 sequences, approximately 70% of them singletons; the top ten hold 12%. Co-extraction yielded RNA and DNA from around 20-30 mg of unsorted bulk tissue. The sample taken for sequencing was liver tumor tissue from sampling region 2. Subset specified: tumor region T2, inferior pole. These receptor sequences come from a woman in her sixties with primary liver carcinoma and hepatitis B virus infection.

A remark on this clonotype: A much larger clonotype is one base distant, so this may be a read error. Written as DNA, the CDR3 is TGTGCCAGCAGCGCCGACCCAGGGGGCCGAACTGAAGCTTTCTTT. This codes for CASSADPGGRTEAFF. This chain connects TRBV11-2 to TRBJ1-1, with 8 bases that match TRBD1. This CDR3 spans 15 amino acids. From germline, CDR1 is SGHAT and CDR2 FQNNGV. V shed 5 bases and J 5 bases; nucleotides not matched to a gene: 10.

As for this clonotype: The final CDR3 position lacks the conserved phenylalanine or tryptophan, pointing to a likely read error. The chain is built from TRBV4-2 and TRBJ2-5, with D uncertain. There are 13 residues in the CDR3. Germline V lookup: CDR1 LGHNA, CDR2 YNFKEQ. This CDR3 is CDSSRDRQDTQYL. As DNA, the CDR3 is TGTGACAGCAGCCGAGACCGACAAGATACCCAGTACTTG.

A remark on this clonotype: A read error may be the cause here, since a much bigger clone is one base away. This CDR3 is missing its conserved last phenylalanine or tryptophan, likely due to a read error. The J gene is TRBJ2-1, the V gene TRBV7-9; TRBD1 agrees at 7 bases. The trim removed 3 bases at V and 9 bases at J, leaving 8 bases unmatched. Germline V gives CDR1 SEHNR, CDR2 FQNEAQ (reference sequence). This CDR3 comprises 14 residues. The CDR3 DNA reads TGTGCCAGCAGCTTTAAATCGACAGGGTTTGAGCAGTTCTTA. Amino acids: CASSFKSTGFEQFL.

Worth noting for this clonotype: This may arise from a read error, as a much more abundant clone is one base away. The chain links TRBV12-3 or TRBV12-4 to TRBJ2-2; D might be TRBD2 (6 bases). This CDR3 has 14 amino acids. The CDR3 loop is CASIKVPNTGGLFF. For the CDR3, the DNA is TGTGCCAGCATTAAGGTCCCGAACACCGGGGGGCTGTTTTTT.

This clonotype was seen a few times. The CDR3 end shows no conserved phenylalanine or tryptophan, and so a read error is likely. It is unclear where the CDR3 begins or ends on the DNA, so no DNA is shown, and the CDR3 is as TCRdb lists it. CDR3 sequence: CSVAKSNTEASL. The rearrangement uses TRBV29-1 and TRBJ1-1. A total of 12 residues make up the CDR3, ends included. The germline V gene has CDR1 SQVTM and CDR2 ANQGSEA.

Worth noting for this clonotype: A read error may explain this, as a much larger clone is one base away. V usage is TRBV11-2 and J usage is TRBJ2-7, with 8 nucleotides matching TRBD1. With V trimmed by 5 bases and J by 3 bases, 6 bases remained unmatched. The CDR3 totals 14 residues. Per the germline V gene, CDR1 is SGHAT and CDR2 is FQNNGV. CDR3 sequence reads: CASSMGTGHYEQYF. CDR3 nucleotides: TGTGCCAGCAGCATGGGGACAGGACACTACGAGCAGTACTTC.

As to this clonotype: The junction differs from germline at one of its ends, possibly a read error. The V and J genes are TRBV12-3 or TRBV12-4 and TRBJ1-1; maybe TRBD1 (5 bases). The CDR3 extends over 15 amino acids. The CDR3 here is CASHMGTERNTETFF. The CDR3 nucleotides read TGTGCCAGCCATATGGGGACGGAGAGGAACACTGAAACTTTCTTT.

Comment on this clonotype: It is likely a read error, because the conserved phenylalanine at the end of the CDR3 is missing. The chain links TRBV11-2 to TRBJ2-1; 11 bases match TRBD2. Germline CDR1 SGHAT, CDR2 FQNNGV. This CDR3 is built from 17 residues. CDR3: CDSSLGLVAGGPNEQFL. The CDR3 DNA reads as TGTGACAGCAGCTTAGGGCTGGTAGCGGGAGGGCCGAATGAGCAGTTCCTC.

Regarding this clonotype: One end of the junction does not line up with germline, which may come from a read error. The chain links TRBV24-1 to TRBJ1-5; D remains unclear. The germline CDR1 and CDR2 sequences are KGHDR and SFDVKD. This CDR3 has 13 amino acids. The chain's CDR3 is CAASAYSNQPQHF. CDR3 nucleotide sequence: TGTGCCGCCAGTGCTTATAGCAATCAGCCCCAGCATTTT.

The count of this clonotype is one. The chain couples TRBV7-3 to TRBJ2-1; D possibly corresponds to TRBD1 (5 bases). V was clipped by 0 bases and J by 2 bases, with 20 bases between them. Germline V CDR1 and CDR2: SGHTA, FQGTGA. The CDR3 is made up of 19 amino acids. The CDR3, as DNA: TGTGCCAGCAGCTTAACGCCCCCCGAGTGGGGCGGAGCCTACAATGAGCAGTTCTTC. Its protein is CASSLTPPEWGGAYNEQFF.

A note on this clonotype: The missing conserved phenylalanine or tryptophan at the end of this CDR3 makes a read error likely. The DNA is left out, because the CDR3 cannot be placed on it with certainty; the CDR3 is given as TCRdb lists it. The chain recombines TRBV28 with TRBJ2-5; no DNA check was done on the table's D call, TRBD1. Germline-derived CDR1 and CDR2 are MDHEN and SYDVKM. The CDR3 extends over 13 residues, inclusive of both ends. The CDR3 is CASSSPGAETEYY.

For this clonotype: One end of the junction varies from germline; a read error may be responsible. The rearrangement links TRBV11-2 to TRBJ2-1; 10 bases match TRBD1. The CDR3 spans 16 residues. Looked up from germline, CDR1 is SGHAT and CDR2 is FQNNGV. CDR3 in DNA: TGTGCCAGCAGCGCTTTAGGGACAGGGGCTCACAATGTGCAGTTCTTC. Translation gives CASSALGTGAHNVQFF.

This clonotype was found once. It may be a read error: a sequence one base away is much more abundant. The chain carries TRBV5-1 and TRBJ2-5; 7 bases are shared with TRBD2. In germline, CDR1 is SGHRS, CDR2 YFSETQ. CDR3 length: 15 residues. V was clipped by 4 bases and J by 1 base; unmatched bases: 7. CDR3: CASSRFSGPQETQYF. In nucleotides, the CDR3 is TGCGCCAGCAGCAGATTTAGCGGGCCCCAAGAGACCCAGTACTTC.

With regard to this clonotype: A much larger clone lies one base from this, so it may be a read error. This chain links TRBV5-6 with TRBJ2-3; TRBD1 matches at 8 bases. The end of the DNA is better explained by TRBJ1-5, so the J call may be wrong. This CDR3 region has 15 residues. Germline values: CDR1 SGHDT, CDR2 YYEEEE. As DNA, the CDR3 is TGTGCCAGCAGCTTGGGACAGGGGTACACAGATACGCAGCATTTT. It translates to CASSLGQGYTDTQHF.

Of note for this clonotype: A much larger clonotype is one base distant, so this may be a read error. The chain employs TRBV28 and TRBJ1-6, with D possibly TRBD1 on 6 matching bases. Germline V gene sequence: CDR1 MDHEN, CDR2 SYDVKM. This CDR3 comprises 13 residues. CDR3 nucleotides: TGTGTCAACTCTGCAGGGGTAAATTCACCCCTCCACTTT. Residues: CVNSAGVNSPLHF.

With regard to this clonotype: One end of the junction does not line up with germline, which may come from a read error. The chain uses TRBV11-1 and TRBJ2-6; possibly TRBD2 for D (6 bases). Looked up from germline, CDR1 is SGHAT and CDR2 is FQDESV (reference sequence). This CDR3 has 17 amino acids. CDR3 in amino acids: CASSSRAGTPGANVMTF. The CDR3 nucleotides read TGTGCCAGCAGCTCCAGGGCAGGGACTCCTGGGGCCAACGTCATGACTTTC.

This clonotype was found once. V and J are TRBV6-4 and TRBJ2-3; D unresolved. Deletions cut 10 bases from V and 5 bases from J, with 7 bases between. Germline-derived CDR1 and CDR2 are MRHNA and SNTAGT. The CDR3 has 10 residues. The CDR3 DNA follows: TGTGCCAACACCCGAGATACGCAGTATTTT. Its protein product is CANTRDTQYF.

Details on this clonotype: Being one base from a much bigger clone, this may be a read error. The CDR3 sequence: CASSFAFGAVSYEQYF. The DNA of the CDR3 is TGTGCCAGCAGCTTTGCGTTCGGAGCCGTCTCCTACGAGCAGTACTTC. The chain employs TRBV7-9 and TRBJ2-7; no clear D gene. V was clipped by 3 bases and J by 0 bases, with 15 bases between them. The length of the CDR3 is 16 residues. Germline V lookup: CDR1 SEHNR, CDR2 FQNEAQ (reference sequence).

This chain connects TRBV28 to TRBJ2-5; D ambiguous. This CDR3 comprises 14 residues. CDR1 MDHEN and CDR2 SYDVKM come from the germline V gene. The V end lost 4 bases, the J end lost 6 bases, and 15 bases lay between the germline ends. The CDR3 nucleotides are TGTGCCAGCAGTTACCCAGTGGGCATGAAGACCCAGTACTTC. It specifies CASSYPVGMKTQYF.

The chain carries TRBV6-5 and TRBJ2-3; D is perhaps TRBD1 or TRBD2 (5 bases each). The length of the CDR3 is 16 residues. Deletions cut 5 bases from V and 6 bases from J, with 21 bases between. Germline CDR1 and CDR2: MNHEY and SVGAGI. The CDR3 region has the DNA TGTGCCAGCAGTAGGGCAGGTGTGACCTGGGGGGATACGCAGTATTTT. This codes for CASSRAGVTWGDTQYF.

The chain couples TRBV7-9 to TRBJ1-5, with TRBD1 as a possible D gene (6 bases). Trimming took off 5 bases at V and 6 bases at J, with 20 bases between the two ends. The CDR3 is made up of 16 amino acids. Germline V gives CDR1 SEHNR, CDR2 FQNEAQ (reference sequence). The CDR3 region is CASSLGDKGQGQPQHF. The CDR3, as DNA: TGTGCCAGCAGCCTTGGGGACAAGGGGCAGGGTCAGCCCCAGCATTTT.

There are many counts of this clonotype. This chain uses TRBV7-9 with TRBJ2-3; D call uncertain. CDR3 size: 15 residues. Trimming removed 2 bases at V and 2 bases at J, with 11 bases between. Germline V gene sequence: CDR1 SEHNR, CDR2 FQNEAQ (reference sequence). The CDR3 bases are TGTGCCAGCAGCTTAATTACTGCACTCACAGATACGCAGTATTTT. Its protein product is CASSLITALTDTQYF.

With regard to this clonotype: Germline and junction disagree at one end, which may indicate a read error. The chain employs TRBV28 and TRBJ2-1, with TRBD2 identical over 7 bases. The CDR3 sequence is 13 residues long. CDR1 MDHEN and CDR2 SYDVKM come from the germline V gene. The CDR3, as DNA: TGTGTCAGCAGTCTCCGGACTAGTGTTGAGCAGTTCTTC. It encodes CVSSLRTSVEQFF.

About this clonotype: A read error may produce the germline difference seen at one junction end. CDR3 sequence (DNA): TGTGCCAGCAGTAATGGGGATCGGGACATCGGGGAGCTGTGTTTT. Translation gives CASSNGDRDIGELCF. This chain connects TRBV6-5 to TRBJ2-2; a weak D match, TRBD1 (6 bases). The germline V gene has CDR1 MNHEY and CDR2 SVGAGI. The CDR3 consists of 15 residues.

The chain has TRBV11-1 and TRBJ2-1, with D possibly being TRBD2 (5 bases). Germline CDR1 reads SGHAT; CDR2 reads FQDESV (reference sequence). This CDR3 is built from 15 residues. The V end lost 8 bases, the J end lost 2 bases, and 16 bases lay between the germline ends. In DNA, the CDR3 is TGTGCCAGCGCCCAGCGGTCGTGTCCCTACAATGAGCAGTTCTTC. This sequence encodes CASAQRSCPYNEQFF.

The table lists this clonotype with a count of one. This could be a read error, since a much larger clone is one nucleotide away. The gene calls are TRBV28 and TRBJ2-1; TRBD2 matches at 7 bases. CDR3 length: 17 residues. CDR1 is MDHEN and CDR2 is SYDVKM in the germline V gene. V was clipped by 1 base and J by 4 bases; unmatched bases: 10. The CDR3 region has the DNA TGTGCCAGCAGTTTATTTACTGGCAGCGGGGCTTACAATGAGCAGTTCTTC. Translation: CASSLFTGSGAYNEQFF.

Regarding this clonotype: Sequence at one end of the junction differs from germline and may be a read error. V and J are TRBV29-1 and TRBJ2-2; D might be TRBD2 (6 bases). The CDR3 contains 14 residues. Germline loops: CDR1 SQVTM, CDR2 ANQGSEA. The CDR3 region is CSVDAGIGSGELSF. CDR3 nucleotide sequence: TGCAGCGTTGACGCGGGAATAGGATCCGGGGAGCTGTCTTTT.

This clonotype came up many times. The chain has TRBV7-9 and TRBJ1-6; D is unclear. The ends were cut back, 3 bases at V and 8 bases at J, with 8 bases in the middle. CDR1 is SEHNR and CDR2 is FQNEAQ in the germline V gene (reference sequence). The length of the CDR3 is 13 residues. Here the CDR3 reads CASSFAVDSPLHF. CDR3 in DNA: TGTGCCAGCAGCTTTGCGGTTGATTCACCCCTCCACTTT.